A selection of T cell receptor beta chains follows, all from one sample in a study of blood T cell repertoires in COVID-19. Assay used: immunoSEQ multiplex PCR; TCRdb lists only in-frame clones, some missing. The table has 200,000 to 250,000 clones, 85% to 90% seen once. Material for sequencing was PBMCs or T cells enriched from blood (not recorded which). The receptors originated from a woman aged 45-60 years with acute COVID-19. Each CDR3 is given with its conserved first and last residue. D genes are given only for firm matches. Rows give clone size only sometimes, using once, few, many, or a class for an expanded clone.

v_gene	d_gene	j_gene	abundance	CDR3aa	CDR3nt
TRBV28	TRBD2	TRBJ2-7	NA	CASSSGLAGTYEQYF	TGTGCCAGCAGTTCTGGACTAGCGGGTACATACGAGCAGTACTTC
TRBV2	TRBD1	TRBJ1-5	NA	CASRQGNSNQPQHF	TGTGCCAGCAGACAGGGGAATAGCAATCAGCCCCAGCATTTT
TRBV29-1	NA	TRBJ2-3	NA	CSVAGQPATDTQYF	TGCAGCGTTGCAGGACAGCCGGCAACAGATACGCAGTATTTT
TRBV30	TRBD1	TRBJ1-5	NA	CAWQQGAGQPQHF	TGTGCCTGGCAACAGGGGGCTGGTCAGCCCCAGCATTTT
TRBV27	TRBD1	TRBJ1-5	NA	CASSLRDRNQPQHF	TGTGCCAGCAGTTTAAGGGACAGGAATCAGCCCCAGCATTTT
TRBV6-6	NA	TRBJ1-2	once	CASSYSRQFYTF	TGTGCCAGCAGTTACTCGAGGCAGTTCTACACCTTC
TRBV2	TRBD1	TRBJ1-4	NA	CASRGGQGSYEKLFF	TGTGCCAGCAGGGGGGGACAGGGAAGTTACGAAAAACTGTTTTTT
TRBV27	NA	TRBJ2-7	NA	CASRDTSYEQYF	TGTGCCAGCAGGGACACCTCCTACGAGCAGTACTTC
TRBV7-3	NA	TRBJ2-7	NA	CASIERSYEQYF	TGTGCCAGCATCGAGAGAAGCTACGAGCAGTACTTC
TRBV28	TRBD2	TRBJ2-2	NA	CASIQGGEGTGELFF	TGTGCCAGCATCCAGGGAGGGGAAGGCACCGGGGAGCTGTTTTTT
TRBV19	NA	TRBJ2-5	NA	CASSTQTEETQYF	TGTGCCAGTAGTACCCAGACTGAAGAGACCCAGTACTTC
TRBV7-9	NA	TRBJ1-5	NA	CASSSGSDDQPQHF	TGTGCCAGCAGCTCCGGGTCCGACGATCAGCCCCAGCATTTT
TRBV9	NA	TRBJ2-3	few	CASSVVDSLPQYF	TGTGCCAGCAGCGTAGTAGACTCACTCCCGCAGTATTTT
TRBV7-9	NA	TRBJ1-4	NA	CASSLVGGYNEKLFF	TGTGCCAGCAGCTTAGTGGGGGGGTATAATGAAAAACTGTTTTTT
TRBV6-2/TRBV6-3	TRBD1	TRBJ1-2	NA	CASSYPMDRADYTF	TGTGCCAGCAGTTACCCCATGGACAGGGCGGACTACACCTTC
TRBV28	NA	TRBJ1-2	NA	CASSRGNYGYTF	TGTGCCAGCAGTAGGGGTAACTATGGCTACACCTTC
TRBV6-5	NA	TRBJ1-1	NA	CASSQRGTTEAFF	TGTGCCAGCAGCCAAAGAGGAACAACTGAAGCTTTCTTT
TRBV27	NA	TRBJ1-1	NA	CASSFSENTEAFF	TGTGCCAGCAGTTTCTCAGAAAACACTGAAGCTTTCTTT
TRBV19	TRBD1	TRBJ2-7	few	CASSIGQGYEQYF	TGTGCCAGTAGTATCGGACAGGGCTACGAGCAGTACTTC
TRBV2	NA	TRBJ2-1	NA	CASSPMTSQLSEQFF	TGTGCCAGCAGTCCGATGACTAGTCAGTTGAGTGAGCAGTTCTTC
TRBV19	TRBD1	TRBJ2-2	NA	CASSIARTGESTGELFF	TGTGCCAGTAGTATCGCTCGGACAGGGGAGAGCACCGGGGAGCTGTTTTTT
TRBV19	TRBD1	TRBJ1-5	NA	CASSKTGGHQPQHF	TGTGCCAGTAGTAAGACAGGGGGTCATCAGCCCCAGCATTTT
TRBV10-3	NA	TRBJ1-2	few	CATSPPRDNGYTF	TGTGCCACCTCCCCCCCCAGGGATAATGGCTACACCTTC
TRBV27	NA	TRBJ1-5	NA	CASSSQGYQPQHF	TGTGCCAGCAGTTCGCAGGGGTATCAGCCCCAGCATTTT
TRBV10-2	NA	TRBJ2-7	NA	CASREGSGAAIDEQYF	TGCGCCAGCAGGGAAGGAAGCGGAGCGGCGATCGACGAGCAGTACTTC
TRBV5-1	TRBD1	TRBJ2-7	NA	CASRTGQGIYEQYF	TGCGCCAGCAGGACGGGACAGGGCATCTACGAGCAGTACTTC
TRBV29-1	NA	TRBJ2-3	NA	CSVGRVEGKSTDTQYF	TGCAGCGTTGGGCGAGTGGAGGGAAAAAGCACAGATACGCAGTATTTT
TRBV6-6	NA	TRBJ1-5	NA	CASSYSEQGRSQPQHF	TGTGCCAGCAGTTACTCGGAGCAGGGAAGGAGTCAGCCCCAGCATTTT
TRBV3-1/TRBV3-2	NA	TRBJ1-5	NA	CASSQTYNSNQPQHF	TGTGCCAGCAGTCAGACTTACAATAGCAATCAGCCCCAGCATTTT
TRBV9	TRBD1	TRBJ2-1	many	CASGGTGDNEQFF	TGTGCCAGCGGGGGGACAGGGGACAATGAGCAGTTCTTC
TRBV9	TRBD2	TRBJ2-1	NA	CASSVGLAGLRNEQFF	TGTGCCAGCAGCGTAGGACTAGCGGGACTAAGGAATGAGCAGTTCTTC
TRBV12-3/TRBV12-4	NA	TRBJ2-1	NA	CASTSLYNEQFF	TGTGCCAGCACTTCGTTGTACAATGAGCAGTTCTTC
TRBV6-5	NA	TRBJ2-3	NA	CASSYSGLLADTQYF	TGTGCCAGCAGTTACTCGGGGCTACTTGCAGATACGCAGTATTTT
TRBV7-7	TRBD2	TRBJ2-3	NA	CASSLGTSGSADTQYF	TGTGCTAGCAGCTTAGGGACTAGCGGGAGTGCAGATACGCAGTATTTT
TRBV28	NA	TRBJ1-2	NA	CASSSPTYGYTF	TGTGCCAGCAGTTCCCCTACCTATGGCTACACCTTC
TRBV19	TRBD1	TRBJ2-7	NA	CASSPDRGHYEQYF	TGTGCCAGTAGTCCCGACAGGGGACACTACGAGCAGTACTTC
TRBV11-2	NA	TRBJ1-1	NA	CASRGNTEAFF	TGTGCCAGTCGGGGTAACACTGAAGCTTTCTTT
TRBV6-1	TRBD2	TRBJ2-1	once	CASSETSGRVNEQFF	TGTGCCAGCAGTGAGACTAGCGGGAGGGTTAATGAGCAGTTCTTC
TRBV2	TRBD1	TRBJ2-3	NA	CASAAFRQGEASDTQYF	TGTGCCAGCGCCGCCTTCAGACAGGGGGAGGCTTCAGATACGCAGTATTTT
TRBV28	NA	TRBJ1-4	NA	CASSRRRATNEKLFF	TGTGCCAGCAGTCGTCGGAGGGCAACTAATGAAAAACTGTTTTTT
TRBV25-1	NA	TRBJ1-2	NA	CASSLREDYGYTF	TGTGCCAGCAGCCTTCGGGAAGACTATGGCTACACCTTC
TRBV9	TRBD2	TRBJ2-7	NA	CASSLAGNEQYF	TGTGCCAGCAGCCTAGCGGGTAACGAGCAGTACTTC
TRBV7-8	TRBD1	TRBJ2-5	once	CASSFDRGEETQYF	TGTGCCAGCAGTTTCGACAGGGGGGAAGAGACCCAGTACTTC
TRBV28	TRBD2	TRBJ2-1	NA	CASSPIPGTSYNEQFF	TGTGCCAGCAGTCCCATCCCCGGGACTAGCTACAATGAGCAGTTCTTC
TRBV27	TRBD2	TRBJ2-7	NA	CASSLVIAGGYDEQYF	TGTGCCAGCAGTTTGGTGATAGCGGGAGGTTACGACGAGCAGTACTTC
TRBV27	NA	TRBJ1-1	NA	CASSLRQANTEAFF	TGTGCCAGCAGTCTAAGACAGGCGAACACTGAAGCTTTCTTT
TRBV4-1	TRBD1	TRBJ2-7	NA	CASSPSGQGTSEQYF	TGCGCCAGCAGCCCCTCGGGACAGGGAACCTCCGAGCAGTACTTC
TRBV21-1	NA	TRBJ1-3	few	CASIILVKLRNTIYF	TGTGCCAGCATTATACTGGTAAAGTTGCGAAACACCATATATTTT
TRBV11-2	NA	TRBJ2-7	NA	CASSLVGIEQYF	TGTGCCAGCAGCTTAGTCGGTATCGAGCAGTACTTC
TRBV30	TRBD1	TRBJ2-3	NA	CAWRSTTIQRLRTGRRGDTQYF	TGTGCCTGGCGTTCCACCACCATACAGAGGCTCCGGACAGGCCGCAGGGGAGATACGCAGTATTTT
TRBV7-2	TRBD1	TRBJ1-5	NA	CASSAGQGRGWPQHF	TGTGCCAGCAGCGCCGGACAGGGTAGGGGTTGGCCCCAGCATTTT
TRBV20-1	NA	TRBJ2-7	few	CSARESYEQYF	TGCAGTGCTAGAGAGAGCTACGAGCAGTACTTC
TRBV30	NA	TRBJ1-2	NA	CAWRGRAANYGYTF	TGTGCCTGGAGGGGCAGGGCTGCTAACTATGGCTACACCTTC
TRBV24-1	TRBD1	TRBJ1-4	once	CATSDSGQGGEKLFF	TGTGCCACCAGTGACTCAGGACAGGGAGGTGAAAAACTGTTTTTT
TRBV6-1	TRBD2	TRBJ2-7	NA	CASSEPKLAGGREQYF	TGTGCCAGCAGTGAACCCAAACTAGCGGGAGGGCGAGAGCAGTACTTC
TRBV2	NA	TRBJ1-5	few	CASSEALRVQPQHF	TGTGCCAGCAGTGAAGCGCTTCGGGTTCAGCCCCAGCATTTT
TRBV27	NA	TRBJ1-6	NA	CASSFRERNSPLHF	TGTGCCAGCAGTTTTAGGGAGAGGAATTCACCCCTCCACTTT
TRBV6-2/TRBV6-3	TRBD2	TRBJ2-1	NA	CASSSPLAGGYNEQFF	TGTGCCAGCAGTTCCCCACTAGCGGGAGGGTACAATGAGCAGTTCTTC
TRBV4-2	TRBD1	TRBJ1-2	NA	CASSHPTDRGVYGYTF	TGTGCCAGCAGCCACCCTACAGACAGGGGAGTCTATGGCTACACCTTC